This TCR beta chain emerged from a study of CD8 T cells in ankylosing spondylitis. Quantitative 5'-RACE with molecular barcodes was used to make the TCR beta libraries. TCRdb passed the 5' RACE reads through MiXCR, listing each CDR3 protein once. The sample carries about 450,000 distinct CDR3 sequences, 26% recorded once. The CDR3 extends over 12 amino acids. Germline values: CDR1 MNHEY, CDR2 SVGEGT. Trimming removed 7 bases at V and 5 bases at J, with 11 bases between. The study, taken as a whole, reports: Roughly 8 highly homologous variants made up a TCR beta motif that seemed to typify ankylosing spondylitis blood.

As regards this clonotype: Antigen: not known.

The specimen was blood, either unsorted or a sorted T cell fraction (not recorded which). The sequence was collected from a male donor with ankylosing spondylitis. The V and J genes are TRBV6-2 or TRBV6-3 and TRBJ1-1; D unclear. The CDR3 DNA is TGTGCCAGCACCAATTCCTATACTGAAGCTTTCTTT. Translating gives CASTNSYTEAFF.